This TCR beta chain was documented in a study of T-cell reconstitution after alpha-beta-depleted transplantation in children. Study results and caveats: Where alpha-beta T cells came from about two months after transplant was reportedly several hundred expanded graft clones. Diversity of TCRbeta at day 60 was high in some patients, arising from surviving recipient T cells and thymic progenitors. T-cell counts and diversity at one year following transplant were attributed mainly to newly produced T cells.

Turning to this clonotype: As yet, its antigen is unknown.

The TCRbeta library was prepared with unique molecular identifiers. TCRdb re-derived calls from the PCR reads in MiXCR, one entry per CDR3 protein. In the table there are about 580,000 distinct CDR3 sequences, about a quarter of which are singletons. After removal of 0 bases from V and 4 bases from J, the junction contained 8 bases not matched to a gene. CDR3 size: 16 residues. Germline V gives CDR1 LGHNA, CDR2 YNFKEQ. The sample was PBMCs, taken before TCRalphabeta/CD19-depleted stem cell transplant. The source is a boy younger than two with Wiskott-Aldrich syndrome, due to receive a stem cell transplant. The rearrangement joins TRBV4-2 to TRBJ2-7; the match to TRBD2 covers 8 bases. The CDR3 DNA reads as TGTGCCAGCAGCCAAGATGCGGGAGGTAGTACGTACGAGCAGTACTTC. Its protein is CASSQDAGGSTYEQYF.